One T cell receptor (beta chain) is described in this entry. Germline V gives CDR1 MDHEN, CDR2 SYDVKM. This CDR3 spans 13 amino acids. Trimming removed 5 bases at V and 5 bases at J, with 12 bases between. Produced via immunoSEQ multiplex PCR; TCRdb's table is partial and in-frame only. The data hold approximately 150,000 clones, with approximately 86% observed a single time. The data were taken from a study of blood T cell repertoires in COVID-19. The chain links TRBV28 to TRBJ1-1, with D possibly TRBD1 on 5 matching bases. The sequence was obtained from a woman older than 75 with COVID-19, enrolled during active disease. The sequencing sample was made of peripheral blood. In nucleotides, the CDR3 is TGTGCCAGCAGTACCTCCAGGGTTACTGAAGCTTTCTTT. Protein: CASSTSRVTEAFF.